The 7 T cell receptor beta chains below come from one sample, sequenced in a study of T cell changes during pregnancy in multiple sclerosis. TCRdb's copy holds only in-frame clones and misses some; the assay was immunoSEQ multiplex PCR. The profile covers 30,000 to 40,000 clones, with about 91% appearing a single time and around 8% taken by the ten largest. Sequencing was performed on CD8+ T cells from peripheral blood mononuclear cells, taken before pregnancy. Source of these receptors: a female donor with multiple sclerosis, enrolled in a pregnancy study.

J is TRBJ1-1 and V is TRBV13, with 8 nucleotides matching TRBD1. The length of the CDR3 is 13 residues. The ends lost 6 bases at V and 5 bases at J; junction bases unmatched: 5. The V gene's germline CDR1 is PRHDT and CDR2 FYEKMQ (reference sequence). The CDR3 spells CASRTGVGTEAFF. Written as DNA, the CDR3 is TGTGCCAGCAGGACAGGGGTGGGGACTGAAGCTTTCTTT.

The chain combines TRBV10-3 with TRBJ1-1; 7 bases agree with TRBD1. With 11 bases clipped from V and 5 bases from J, the junction kept 8 bases outside the gene matches. CDR1 is ENHRY, CDR2 SYGVKD, per germline. CDR3 length: 12 residues. DNA for the CDR3: TGTGCCGCCGGGACAGTAGGGACTGAAGCTTTCTTT. Its protein is CAAGTVGTEAFF.

The chain joins TRBV15 to TRBJ1-5, with D possibly TRBD1 on 5 matching bases. V was cut by 0 bases and J by 9 bases, with 15 bases left in between. The CDR3 totals 15 residues. Looked up from germline, CDR1 is LNHNV and CDR2 is YYDKDF (reference sequence). The CDR3 nucleotides read TGTGCCACCAGCAGAGATTGGAGGGACGGGAGGCCCCAGCATTTT. Translated: CATSRDWRDGRPQHF.

This clone has more than one count but fewer than ten. Other DNA sequences in the same sample also yield this CDR3. This sequence joins TRBV10-3 and TRBJ1-4, with 7 bases matching TRBD1. The CDR3 spans 13 residues. Germline-derived CDR1 and CDR2 are ENHRY and SYGVKD. Unmatched junction bases numbered 2, after V lost 10 bases and J lost 0 bases. The CDR3 bases are TGTGCCAGTGGGACAGCAACTAATGAAAAACTGTTTTTT. Residues: CASGTATNEKLFF.

This clone appeared a single time. The V and J genes are TRBV29-1 and TRBJ2-2; perhaps TRBD1 as D (5 bases). The CDR3 covers 12 residues. Trimming took 3 bases from V and 6 from J, leaving 8 bases between them. Germline-derived CDR1 and CDR2 are SQVTM and ANQGSEA. The CDR3 nucleotides read TGCAGCGTTGAGGCAGGGTCCGGGGAGCTGTTTTTT. It encodes CSVEAGSGELFF.

V usage is TRBV11-2 and J usage is TRBJ2-7; 8 bases are shared with TRBD2. This CDR3 region has 16 residues. Germline-derived CDR1 and CDR2 are SGHAT and FQNNGV. V dropped 2 bases and J dropped 3; count of bases not matched to a gene: 9. Written as DNA, the CDR3 is TGTGCCAGCAGCTTAAGCGAGGGACTAGGGAACTACGAGCAGTACTTC. It encodes CASSLSEGLGNYEQYF.

The chain uses TRBV6-1 and TRBJ1-1, with 9 nucleotides matching TRBD1. V gave up 4 bases and J gave up 5 bases; unmatched junction bases: 5. The CDR3 contains 14 residues. Looked up from germline, CDR1 is MNHNS and CDR2 is SASEGT. CDR3 loop: CASSADRGPTEAFF. CDR3 nucleotides: TGTGCCAGCAGTGCGGACAGGGGCCCGACTGAAGCTTTCTTT.